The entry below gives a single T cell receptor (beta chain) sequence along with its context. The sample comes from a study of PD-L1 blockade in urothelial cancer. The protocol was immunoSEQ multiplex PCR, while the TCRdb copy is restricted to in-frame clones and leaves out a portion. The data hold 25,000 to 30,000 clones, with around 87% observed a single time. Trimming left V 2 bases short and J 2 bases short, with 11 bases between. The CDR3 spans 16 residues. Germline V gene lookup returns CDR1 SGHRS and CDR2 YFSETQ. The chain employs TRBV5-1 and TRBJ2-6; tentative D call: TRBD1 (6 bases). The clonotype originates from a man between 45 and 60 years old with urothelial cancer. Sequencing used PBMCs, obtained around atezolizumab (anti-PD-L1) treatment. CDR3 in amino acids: CASSFQGQAGANVLTF. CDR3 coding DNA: TGCGCCAGCAGCTTTCAGGGGCAGGCTGGGGCCAACGTCCTGACTTTC.